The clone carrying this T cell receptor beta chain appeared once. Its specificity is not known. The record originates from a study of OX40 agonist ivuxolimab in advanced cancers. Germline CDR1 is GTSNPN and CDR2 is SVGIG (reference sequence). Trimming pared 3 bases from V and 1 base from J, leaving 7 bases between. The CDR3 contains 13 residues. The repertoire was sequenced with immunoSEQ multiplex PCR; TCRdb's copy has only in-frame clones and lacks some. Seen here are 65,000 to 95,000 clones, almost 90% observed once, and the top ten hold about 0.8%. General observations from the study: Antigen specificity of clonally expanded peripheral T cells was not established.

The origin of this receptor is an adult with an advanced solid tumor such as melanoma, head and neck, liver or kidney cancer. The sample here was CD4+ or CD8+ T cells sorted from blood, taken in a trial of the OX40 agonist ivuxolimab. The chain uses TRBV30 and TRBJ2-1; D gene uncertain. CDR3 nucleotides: TGTGCCTGGAGCGCCTATTCCTACAATGAGCAGTTCTTC. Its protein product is CAWSAYSYNEQFF. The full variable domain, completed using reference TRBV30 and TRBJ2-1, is SQTIHQWPATLVQPVGSPLSLECTVEGTSNPNLYWYRQAAGRGLQLLFYSVGIGQISSEVPQNLSASRPQDRQFILSSKKLLLSDSGFYLCAWSAYSYNEQFFGPGTRLTVL.